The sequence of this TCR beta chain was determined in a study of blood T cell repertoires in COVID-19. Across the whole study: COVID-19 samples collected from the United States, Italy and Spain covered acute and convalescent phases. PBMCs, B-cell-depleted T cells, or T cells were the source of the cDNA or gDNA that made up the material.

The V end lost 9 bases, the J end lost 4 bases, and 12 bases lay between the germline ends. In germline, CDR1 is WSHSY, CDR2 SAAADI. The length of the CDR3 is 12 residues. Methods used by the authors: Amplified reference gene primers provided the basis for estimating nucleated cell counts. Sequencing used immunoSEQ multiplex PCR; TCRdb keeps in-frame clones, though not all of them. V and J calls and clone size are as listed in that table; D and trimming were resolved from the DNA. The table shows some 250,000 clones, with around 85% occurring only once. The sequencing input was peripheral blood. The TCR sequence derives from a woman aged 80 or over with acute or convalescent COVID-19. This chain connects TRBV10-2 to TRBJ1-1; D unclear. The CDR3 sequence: CASWQATTEAFF. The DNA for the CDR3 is TGCGCCAGTTGGCAGGCGACCACTGAAGCTTTCTTT.